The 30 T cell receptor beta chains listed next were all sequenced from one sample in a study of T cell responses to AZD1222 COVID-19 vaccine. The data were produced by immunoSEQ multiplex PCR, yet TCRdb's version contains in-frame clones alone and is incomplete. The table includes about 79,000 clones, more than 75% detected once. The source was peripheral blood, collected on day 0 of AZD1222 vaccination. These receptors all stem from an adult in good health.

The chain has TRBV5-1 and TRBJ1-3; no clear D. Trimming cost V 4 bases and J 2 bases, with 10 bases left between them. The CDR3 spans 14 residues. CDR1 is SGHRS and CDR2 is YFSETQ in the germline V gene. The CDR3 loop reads CASSAGTAGNTIYF. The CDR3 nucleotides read TGCGCCAGCAGCGCCGGCACGGCTGGAAACACCATATATTTT.

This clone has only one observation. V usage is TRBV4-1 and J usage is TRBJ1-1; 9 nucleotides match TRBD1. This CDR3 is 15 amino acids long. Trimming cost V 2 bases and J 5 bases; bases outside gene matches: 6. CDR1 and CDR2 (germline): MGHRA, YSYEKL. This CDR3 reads CASSQPQGARTEAFF. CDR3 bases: TGCGCCAGCAGCCAACCACAGGGGGCGAGGACTGAAGCTTTCTTT.

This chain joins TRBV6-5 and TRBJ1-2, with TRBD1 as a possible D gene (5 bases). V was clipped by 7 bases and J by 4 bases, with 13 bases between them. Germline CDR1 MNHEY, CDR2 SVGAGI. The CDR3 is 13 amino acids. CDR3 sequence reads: CASILSQAYGYTF. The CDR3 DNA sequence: TGTGCCAGCATACTATCACAGGCCTATGGCTACACCTTC.

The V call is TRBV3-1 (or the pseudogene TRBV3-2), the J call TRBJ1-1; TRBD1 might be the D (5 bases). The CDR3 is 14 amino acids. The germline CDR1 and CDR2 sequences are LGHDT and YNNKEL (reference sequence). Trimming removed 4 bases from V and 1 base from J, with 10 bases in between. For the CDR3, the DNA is TGTGCCAGCAGCCCCCGGGACCGGAACACTGAAGCTTTCTTT. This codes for CASSPRDRNTEAFF.

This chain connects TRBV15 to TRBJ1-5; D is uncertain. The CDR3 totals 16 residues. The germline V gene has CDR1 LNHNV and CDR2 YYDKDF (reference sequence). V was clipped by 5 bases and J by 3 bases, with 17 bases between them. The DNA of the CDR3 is TGTGCCACCAGCGGAAAACTGGACGGATTCAATCAGCCCCAGCATTTT. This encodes CATSGKLDGFNQPQHF.

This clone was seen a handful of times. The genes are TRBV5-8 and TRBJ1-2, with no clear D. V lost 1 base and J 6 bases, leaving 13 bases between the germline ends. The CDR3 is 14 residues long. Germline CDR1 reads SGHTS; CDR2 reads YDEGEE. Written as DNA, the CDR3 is TGTGCCAGCAGCTTGAGGTCCCTCTCTCATGGCTACACCTTC. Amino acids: CASSLRSLSHGYTF.

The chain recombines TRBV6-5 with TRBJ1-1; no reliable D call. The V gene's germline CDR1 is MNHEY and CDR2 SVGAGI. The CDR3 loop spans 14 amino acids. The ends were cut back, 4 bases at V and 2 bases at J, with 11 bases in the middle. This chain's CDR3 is CASSSPLDNTEAFF. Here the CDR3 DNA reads TGTGCCAGCAGTTCCCCCCTTGACAACACTGAAGCTTTCTTT.

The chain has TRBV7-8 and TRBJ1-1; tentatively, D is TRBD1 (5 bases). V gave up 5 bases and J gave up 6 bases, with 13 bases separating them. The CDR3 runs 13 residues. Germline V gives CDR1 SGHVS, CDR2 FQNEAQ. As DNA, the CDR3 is TGTGCCAGCAGCCCCCCAGGGTGGTCTGAAGCTTTCTTT. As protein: CASSPPGWSEAFF.

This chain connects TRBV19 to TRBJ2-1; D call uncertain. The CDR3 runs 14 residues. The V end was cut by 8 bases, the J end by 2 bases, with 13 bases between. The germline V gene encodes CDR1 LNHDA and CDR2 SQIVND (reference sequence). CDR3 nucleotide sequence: TGTGCCAGTGAAAAGGACGGAGCCTACAATGAGCAGTTCTTC. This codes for CASEKDGAYNEQFF.

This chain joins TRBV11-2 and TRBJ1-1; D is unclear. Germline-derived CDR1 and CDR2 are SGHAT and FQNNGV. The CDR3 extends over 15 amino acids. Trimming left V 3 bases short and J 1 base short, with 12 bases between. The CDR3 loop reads CASSFYGSTNTEAFF. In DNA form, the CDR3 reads TGTGCCAGCAGCTTCTACGGAAGTACGAACACTGAAGCTTTCTTT.

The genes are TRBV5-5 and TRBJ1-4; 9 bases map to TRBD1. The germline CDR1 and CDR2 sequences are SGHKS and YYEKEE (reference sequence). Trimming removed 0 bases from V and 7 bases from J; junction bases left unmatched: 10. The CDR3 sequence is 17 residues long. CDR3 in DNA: TGTGCCAGCAGCTTGGGCCCCTTCTCGGGACAGGGTGAAAAACTGTTTTTT. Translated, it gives CASSLGPFSGQGEKLFF.

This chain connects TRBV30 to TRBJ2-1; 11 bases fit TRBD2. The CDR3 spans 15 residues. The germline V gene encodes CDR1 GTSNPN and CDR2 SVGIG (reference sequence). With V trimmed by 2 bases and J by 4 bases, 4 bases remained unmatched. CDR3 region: CAWSSLAGEYNEQFF. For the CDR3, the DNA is TGTGCCTGGAGTTCACTAGCGGGGGAATACAATGAGCAGTTCTTC.

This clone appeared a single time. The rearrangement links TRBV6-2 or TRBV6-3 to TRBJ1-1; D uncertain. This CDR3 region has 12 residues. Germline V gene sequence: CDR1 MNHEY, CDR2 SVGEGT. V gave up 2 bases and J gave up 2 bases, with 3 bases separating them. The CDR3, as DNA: TGTGCCAGCAGTTACCCCAACACTGAAGCTTTCTTT. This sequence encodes CASSYPNTEAFF.

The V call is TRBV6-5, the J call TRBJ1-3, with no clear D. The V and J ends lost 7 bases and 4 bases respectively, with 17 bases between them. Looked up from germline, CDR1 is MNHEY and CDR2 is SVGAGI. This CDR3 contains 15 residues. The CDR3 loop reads CASTARAHNGNTIYF. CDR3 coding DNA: TGTGCCAGCACCGCTCGGGCACACAACGGAAACACCATATATTTT.

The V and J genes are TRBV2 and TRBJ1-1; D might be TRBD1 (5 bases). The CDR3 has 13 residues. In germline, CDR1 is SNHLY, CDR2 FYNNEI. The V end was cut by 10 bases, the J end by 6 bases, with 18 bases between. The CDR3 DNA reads TGTGCCACCGGGGCGGGGCCGGGAGCTGAAGCTTTCTTT. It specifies CATGAGPGAEAFF. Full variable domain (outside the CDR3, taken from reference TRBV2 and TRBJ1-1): EPEVTQTPSHQVTQMGQEVILRCVPISNHLYFYWYRQILGQKVEFLVSFYNNEISEKSEIFDDQFSVERPDGSNFTLKIRSTKLEDSAMYFCATGAGPGAEAFFGQGTRLTVV.

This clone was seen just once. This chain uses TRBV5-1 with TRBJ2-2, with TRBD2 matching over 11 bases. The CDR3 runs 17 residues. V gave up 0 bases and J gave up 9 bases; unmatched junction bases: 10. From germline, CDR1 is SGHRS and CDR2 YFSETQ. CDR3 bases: TGCGCCAGCAGCTTGGGCGGGGGCACTAGCGGGGGCCGGGAGCTGTTTTTT. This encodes CASSLGGGTSGGRELFF.

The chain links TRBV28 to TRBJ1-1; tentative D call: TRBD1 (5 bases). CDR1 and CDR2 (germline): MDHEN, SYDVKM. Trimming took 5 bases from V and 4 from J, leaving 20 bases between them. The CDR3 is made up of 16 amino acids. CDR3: CASSALGGYLGTEAFF. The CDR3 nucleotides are TGTGCCAGCAGTGCATTGGGGGGTTATCTTGGCACTGAAGCTTTCTTT.

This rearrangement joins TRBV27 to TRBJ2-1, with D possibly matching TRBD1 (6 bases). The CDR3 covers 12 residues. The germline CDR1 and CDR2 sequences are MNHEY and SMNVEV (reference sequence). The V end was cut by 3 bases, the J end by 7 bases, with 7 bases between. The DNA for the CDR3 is TGTGCCAGCAGTTTTACAGGGAATGAGCAGTTCTTC. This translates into CASSFTGNEQFF.

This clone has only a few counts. As DNA, the CDR3 is TGTGCCAGCAGCTCAGATTCCGGGACAGGGAGTAAAGCTTTCTTT. Encoded protein: CASSSDSGTGSKAFF. This chain connects TRBV5-6 to TRBJ1-1; 9 bases are a match to TRBD1. With V trimmed by 3 bases and J by 9 bases, 12 bases remained unmatched. Germline V CDR1 and CDR2: SGHDT, YYEEEE. This CDR3 contains 15 residues.

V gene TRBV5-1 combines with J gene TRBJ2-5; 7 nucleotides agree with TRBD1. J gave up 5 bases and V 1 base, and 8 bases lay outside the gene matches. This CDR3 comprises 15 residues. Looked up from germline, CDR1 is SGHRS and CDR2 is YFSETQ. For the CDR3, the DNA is TGCGCCAGCAGCTTGTACCCACAGGGGCGGGAGACCCAGTACTTC. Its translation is CASSLYPQGRETQYF.

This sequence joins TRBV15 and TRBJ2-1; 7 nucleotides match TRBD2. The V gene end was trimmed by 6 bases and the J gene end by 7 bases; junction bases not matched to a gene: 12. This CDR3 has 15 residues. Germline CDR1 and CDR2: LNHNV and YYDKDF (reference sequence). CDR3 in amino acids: CATSLFGGGDNEQFF. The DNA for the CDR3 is TGTGCCACCAGTCTCTTTGGGGGAGGGGATAATGAGCAGTTCTTC. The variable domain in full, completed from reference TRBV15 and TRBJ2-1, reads DAMVIQNPRYQVTQFGKPVTLSCSQTLNHNVMYWYQQKSSQAPKLLFHYYDKDFNNEADTPDNFQSRRPNTSFCFLDIRSPGLGDTAMYLCATSLFGGGDNEQFFGPGTRLTVL.

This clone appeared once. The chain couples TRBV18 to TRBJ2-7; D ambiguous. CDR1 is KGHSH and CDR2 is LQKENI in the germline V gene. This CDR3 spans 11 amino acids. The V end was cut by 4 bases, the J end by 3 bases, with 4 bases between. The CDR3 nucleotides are TGTGCCAGCTCACAGGGCTACGAGCAGTACTTC. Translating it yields CASSQGYEQYF.

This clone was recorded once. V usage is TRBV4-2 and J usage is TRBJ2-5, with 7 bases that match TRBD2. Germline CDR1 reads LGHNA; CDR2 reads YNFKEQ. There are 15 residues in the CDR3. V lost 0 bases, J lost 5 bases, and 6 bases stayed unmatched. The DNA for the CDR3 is TGTGCCAGCAGCCAAGAAGCGGGGCGGATCGAGACCCAGTACTTC. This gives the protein CASSQEAGRIETQYF.

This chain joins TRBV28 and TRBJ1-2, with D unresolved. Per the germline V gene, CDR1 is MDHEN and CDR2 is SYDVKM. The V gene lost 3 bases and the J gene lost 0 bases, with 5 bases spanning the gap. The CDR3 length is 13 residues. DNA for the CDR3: TGTGCCAGCAGTTTTGACTCTAACTATGGCTACACCTTC. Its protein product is CASSFDSNYGYTF.

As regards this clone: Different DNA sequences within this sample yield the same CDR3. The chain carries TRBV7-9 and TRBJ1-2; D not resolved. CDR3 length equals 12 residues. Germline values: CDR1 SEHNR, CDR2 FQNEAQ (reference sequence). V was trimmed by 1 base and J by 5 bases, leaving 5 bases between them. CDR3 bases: TGTGCCAGCAGCTTAGAAGGGTATGGCTACACCTTC. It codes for CASSLEGYGYTF.

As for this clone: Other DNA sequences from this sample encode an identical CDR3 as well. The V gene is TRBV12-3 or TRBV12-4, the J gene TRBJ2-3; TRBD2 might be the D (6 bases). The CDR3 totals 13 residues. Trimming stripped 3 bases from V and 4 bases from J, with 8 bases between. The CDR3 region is CASSLTSADTQYF. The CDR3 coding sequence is TGTGCCAGCAGTTTGACTAGTGCAGATACGCAGTATTTT.

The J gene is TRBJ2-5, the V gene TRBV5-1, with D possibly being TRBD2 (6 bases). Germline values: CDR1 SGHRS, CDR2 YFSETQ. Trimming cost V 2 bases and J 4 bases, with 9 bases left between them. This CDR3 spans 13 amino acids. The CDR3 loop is CASSLGTSETQYF. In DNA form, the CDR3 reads TGCGCCAGCAGCTTAGGGACTTCAGAGACCCAGTACTTC. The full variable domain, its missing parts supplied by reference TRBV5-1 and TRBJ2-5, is KAGVTQTPRYLIKTRGQQVTLSCSPISGHRSVSWYQQTPGQGLQFLFEYFSETQRNKGNFPGRFSGRQFSNSRSEMNVSTLELGDSALYLCASSLGTSETQYFGPGTRLLVL.

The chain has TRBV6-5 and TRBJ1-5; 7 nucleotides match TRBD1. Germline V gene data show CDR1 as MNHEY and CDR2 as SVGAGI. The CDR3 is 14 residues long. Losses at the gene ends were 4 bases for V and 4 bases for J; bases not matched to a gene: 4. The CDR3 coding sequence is TGTGCCAGCAGTTGGGACAGTACGAATCAGCCCCAGCATTTT. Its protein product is CASSWDSTNQPQHF.

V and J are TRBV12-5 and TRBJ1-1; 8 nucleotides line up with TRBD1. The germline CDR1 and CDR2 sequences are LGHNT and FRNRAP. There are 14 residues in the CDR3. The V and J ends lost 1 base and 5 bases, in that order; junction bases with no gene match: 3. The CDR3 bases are TGTGCTAGTGGTTTGGACAGGGGGGGGACTGAAGCTTTCTTT. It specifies CASGLDRGGTEAFF.

The CDR3 loop is CASSLSGQTEAFF. CDR3 nucleotide sequence: TGTGCCAGCAGCTTATCAGGTCAGACTGAAGCTTTCTTT. V gene TRBV7-9 combines with J gene TRBJ1-1; D gene uncertain. V lost 2 bases and J 5 bases, leaving 9 bases between the germline ends. Germline V CDR1 and CDR2: SEHNR, FQNEAQ (reference sequence). The CDR3 is made up of 13 amino acids. Using reference TRBV7-9 and TRBJ1-1 for the parts outside the CDR3, the full variable domain is DTGVSQNPRHKITKRGQNVTFRCDPISEHNRLYWYRQTLGQGPEFLTYFQNEAQLEKSRLLSDRFSAERPKGSFSTLEIQRTEQGDSAMYLCASSLSGQTEAFFGQGTRLTVV.